This T cell receptor (beta chain) appears in the sequencing data of a study of T cells expressing NK-cell markers. Study-wide background: Sorted T-cell subsets CD3+CD56+NKG2C+, CD3+CD56+NKG2C- and CD3+CD56-NKG2C+ were TCR beta-sequenced. Seven HCMV-seropositive donors and one seronegative donor made up the eight sequenced donors.

Broader study findings: Over 5 donors carried dominant NKG2C+ clonotypes that made up roughly 1.0-8% of their CD8+ T cells.

TCRdb reanalyzed the 5' RACE reads and collapses them to one entry per CDR3 protein, without DNA. Its listing shows fewer than 400,000 distinct CDR3 sequences. A word on this clonotype: What it binds is unknown.

The length of the CDR3 is 12 residues. This chain uses TRBV12-3 or TRBV12-4 with TRBJ2-5; TCRdb picks TRBD1, but there is no DNA to check that call. This clonotype originated in a woman aged 50 to 60 in good health. The sequenced sample consisted of blood T cells: a sorted CD56 or NKG2C T cell subset, CD4+ or CD8+ T cells, or bulk PBMC T cells (not recorded which). CDR3 protein: CASSLEGGTQYF.